Sequencing of this T cell receptor (beta chain) was carried out in a study of radiotherapy plus CTLA-4 blockade in lung cancer. Study-level findings and limits: Following radiotherapy plus ipilimumab, tumor-derived TCR clones expanded in the blood.

The V end was cut by 1 base, the J end by 6 bases, with 9 bases between. This CDR3 is 13 amino acids long. In germline, CDR1 is LGHNA, CDR2 YSLEER. Only in-frame clones appear in the TCRdb table, and some are missing; sequencing was by immunoSEQ multiplex PCR. This table holds about 54,000 clones, 65% to 85% found once. As to this clone: Its antigen is unidentified.

The chain employs TRBV4-3 and TRBJ1-1; D remains ambiguous. This TCR was recovered from a human donor with non-small cell lung cancer who had a partial response to radiotherapy plus ipilimumab. Sequenced here: peripheral blood, sampled from a patient treated with radiotherapy plus ipilimumab. The CDR3 nucleotides are TGCGCCAGCAGCCAAGCGCGTACGGCTGAAGCTTTCTTT. It yields the protein CASSQARTAEAFF.